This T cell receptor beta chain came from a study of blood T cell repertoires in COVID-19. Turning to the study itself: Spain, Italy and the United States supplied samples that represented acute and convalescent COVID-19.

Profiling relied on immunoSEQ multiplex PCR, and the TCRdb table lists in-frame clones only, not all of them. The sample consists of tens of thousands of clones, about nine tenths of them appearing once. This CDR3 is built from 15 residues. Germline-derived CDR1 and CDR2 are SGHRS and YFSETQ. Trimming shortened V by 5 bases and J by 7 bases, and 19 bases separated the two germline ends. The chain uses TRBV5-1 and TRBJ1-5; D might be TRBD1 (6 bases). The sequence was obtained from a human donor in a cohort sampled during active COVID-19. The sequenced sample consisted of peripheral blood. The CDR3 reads CASRPTRQVNQPQHF. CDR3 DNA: TGCGCCAGCAGACCCACCCGACAGGTTAACCAGCCCCAGCATTTT.